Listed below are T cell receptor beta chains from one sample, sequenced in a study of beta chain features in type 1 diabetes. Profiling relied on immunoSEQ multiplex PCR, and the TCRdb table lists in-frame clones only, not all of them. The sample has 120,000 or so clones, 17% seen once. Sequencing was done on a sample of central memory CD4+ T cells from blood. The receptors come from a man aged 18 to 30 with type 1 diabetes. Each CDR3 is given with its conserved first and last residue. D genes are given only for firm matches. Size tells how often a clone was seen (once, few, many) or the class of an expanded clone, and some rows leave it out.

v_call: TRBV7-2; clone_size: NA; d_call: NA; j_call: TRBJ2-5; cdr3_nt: TGTGCCAGCAGCTTAGGCACCAGGGTCCAAGAGACCCAGTACTTC; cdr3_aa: CASSLGTRVQETQYF
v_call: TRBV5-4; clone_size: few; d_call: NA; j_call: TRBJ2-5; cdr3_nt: TGTGCCAGCAGCTTGAGTAGAGGGCGCGAGACCCAGTACTTC; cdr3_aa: CASSLSRGRETQYF
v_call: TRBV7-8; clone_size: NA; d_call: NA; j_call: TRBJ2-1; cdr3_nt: TGTGCCAGCAGCCATGGGGGAAGGGGCAATGAGCAGTTCTTC; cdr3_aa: CASSHGGRGNEQFF
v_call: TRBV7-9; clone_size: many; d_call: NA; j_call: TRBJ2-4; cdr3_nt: TGTGCCAGCAGCCCCGAAGTGGTCCTAGCCAAAAACATTCAGTACTTC; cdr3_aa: CASSPEVVLAKNIQYF
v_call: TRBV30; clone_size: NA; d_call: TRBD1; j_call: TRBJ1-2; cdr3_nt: TGTGCCTGGAGGGGGGACAGGCGGAACTATGGCTACACCTTC; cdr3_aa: CAWRGDRRNYGYTF
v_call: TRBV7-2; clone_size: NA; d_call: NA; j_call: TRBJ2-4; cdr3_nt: TGTGCCAGCAGCTTAGGGGGGGGCGGCCGTACAGAGTACTTC; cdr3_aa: CASSLGGGGRTEYF
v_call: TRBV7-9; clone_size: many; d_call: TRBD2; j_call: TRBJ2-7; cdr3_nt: TGTGCCAGCAGCTTCACTAGCGGAGCCTACGAGCAGTACTTC; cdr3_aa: CASSFTSGAYEQYF
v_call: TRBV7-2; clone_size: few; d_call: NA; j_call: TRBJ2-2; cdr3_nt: TGTGCCAGCAGCTTAGACACCGGGGAGCTGTTTTTT; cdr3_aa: CASSLDTGELFF
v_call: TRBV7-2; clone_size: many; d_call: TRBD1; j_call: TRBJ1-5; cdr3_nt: TGTGCCAGCAGCCGGGACAGCTTCGGGAATCAGCCCCAGCATTTT; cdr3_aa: CASSRDSFGNQPQHF
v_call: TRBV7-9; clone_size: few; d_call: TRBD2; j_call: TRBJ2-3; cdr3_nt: TGTGCCAGCAGCTTAACCGCGGGGGCAGATACGCAGTATTTT; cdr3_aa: CASSLTAGADTQYF
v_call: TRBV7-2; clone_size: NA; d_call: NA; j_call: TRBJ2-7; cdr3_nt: TGTGCCAGCAGCTTAGTACCATTGTATTTCGACGAGCAGTACTTC; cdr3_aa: CASSLVPLYFDEQYF
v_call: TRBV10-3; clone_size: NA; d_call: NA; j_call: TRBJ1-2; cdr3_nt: TGTGCCATCAGTCAGCAGGGTAGTCCCTTTATACGCTACACCTTC; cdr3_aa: CAISQQGSPFIRYTF
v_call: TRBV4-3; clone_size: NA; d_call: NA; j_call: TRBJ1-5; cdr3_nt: TGCGCCAGCAGCTATGGGACAATCAATCAGCCCCAGCATTTT; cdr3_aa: CASSYGTINQPQHF
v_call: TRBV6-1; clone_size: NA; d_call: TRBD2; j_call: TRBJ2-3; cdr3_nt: TGTGCCAGCAGTGAATCCTGGACTAGCGGGGGAGATACGCAGTATTTT; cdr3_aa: CASSESWTSGGDTQYF
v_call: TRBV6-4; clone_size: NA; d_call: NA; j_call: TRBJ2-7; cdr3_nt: TGTGCCAGCAAAAGAGGCCCTTCGGCGGACTACGAGCAGTACTTC; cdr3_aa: CASKRGPSADYEQYF
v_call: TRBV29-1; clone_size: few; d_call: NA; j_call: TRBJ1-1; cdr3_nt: TGCAGCGTTCCCACCGGGGGCAGGGCGGACACTGAAGCTTTCTTT; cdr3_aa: CSVPTGGRADTEAFF
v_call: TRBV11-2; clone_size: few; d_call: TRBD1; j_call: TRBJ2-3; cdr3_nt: TGTGCCAGCAGCCCGGGGACAGGGGGCGCTTATACGCAGTATTTT; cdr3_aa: CASSPGTGGAYTQYF
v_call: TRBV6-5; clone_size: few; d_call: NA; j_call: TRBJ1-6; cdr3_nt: TGTGCCAGCAGTTACGGGCAGACTCCCTATAATTCACCCCTCCACTTT; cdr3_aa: CASSYGQTPYNSPLHF
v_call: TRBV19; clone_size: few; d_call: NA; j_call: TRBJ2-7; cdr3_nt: TGTGCCAGTAGTATCTCCAATTCGATTTCTGCCGGGACCTACGAGCAGTACTTC; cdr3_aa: CASSISNSISAGTYEQYF
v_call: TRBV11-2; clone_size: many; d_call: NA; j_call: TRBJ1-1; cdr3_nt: TGTGCCAGCAGCTTAGAGTTCGGGGCCCGTCGCACTGAAGCTTTCTTT; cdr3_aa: CASSLEFGARRTEAFF
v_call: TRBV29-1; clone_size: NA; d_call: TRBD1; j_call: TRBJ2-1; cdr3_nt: TGCAGCGTTGATCGCAGGGGGCGAAATGAGCAGTTCTTC; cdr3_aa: CSVDRRGRNEQFF
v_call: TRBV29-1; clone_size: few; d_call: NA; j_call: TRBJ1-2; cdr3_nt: TGCAGCGGAGGAGCGGGCAGGGGATTGAGTGGCTACACCTTC; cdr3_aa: CSGGAGRGLSGYTF
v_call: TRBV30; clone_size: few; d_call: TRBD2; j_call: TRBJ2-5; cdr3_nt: TGTGCCTGGAGTCCCTCTAGCGGCGAGAGGGAGACCCAGTACTTC; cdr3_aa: CAWSPSSGERETQYF
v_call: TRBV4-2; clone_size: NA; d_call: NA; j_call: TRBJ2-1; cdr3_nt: TGTGCCAGCAGCCAAGATTTCCCGGGGGGCAGTTACAATGAGCAGTTCTTC; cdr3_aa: CASSQDFPGGSYNEQFF
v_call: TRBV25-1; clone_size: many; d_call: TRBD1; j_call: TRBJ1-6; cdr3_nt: TGTGCCAGCAGTGTAGGGACAGGAGGGTATAATTCACCCCTCCACTTT; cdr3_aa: CASSVGTGGYNSPLHF
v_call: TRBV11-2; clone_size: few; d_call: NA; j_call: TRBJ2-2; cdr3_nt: TGTGCCAGCAGCTTACCCCAGGTCGGACAGAACACCGGGGAGCTGTTTTTT; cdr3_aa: CASSLPQVGQNTGELFF
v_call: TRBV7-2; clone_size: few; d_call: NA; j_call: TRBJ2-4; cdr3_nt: TGTGCCAGCAGCTCACCGGGAGCAGGTGGCATTCAGTACTTC; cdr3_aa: CASSSPGAGGIQYF
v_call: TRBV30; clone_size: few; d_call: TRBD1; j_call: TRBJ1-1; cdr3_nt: TGTGCCTGGAGTCCTATCGACAGGGGTTTCAACACTGAAGCTTTCTTT; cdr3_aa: CAWSPIDRGFNTEAFF
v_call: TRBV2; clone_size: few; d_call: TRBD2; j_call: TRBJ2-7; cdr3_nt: TGTGCCAGCAGTGAACACAGCGGGACCCTCCGTTGCTTC; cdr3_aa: CASSEHSGTLRCF
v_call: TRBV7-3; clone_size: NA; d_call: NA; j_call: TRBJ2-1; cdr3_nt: TGTGCCAGCAGCTTAACGGGGGGCTCAGTCAATGAGCAGTTCTTC; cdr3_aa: CASSLTGGSVNEQFF
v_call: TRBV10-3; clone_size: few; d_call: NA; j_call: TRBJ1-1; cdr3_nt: TGTGCCATCAGTGTTAATAAGGGAAACATGAACACTGAAGCTTTCTTT; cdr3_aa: CAISVNKGNMNTEAFF
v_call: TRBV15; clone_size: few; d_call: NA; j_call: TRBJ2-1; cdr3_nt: TGTGCCACCAGCAGAGAACTGATTGGGGCCGATGAGCAGTTCTTC; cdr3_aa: CATSRELIGADEQFF
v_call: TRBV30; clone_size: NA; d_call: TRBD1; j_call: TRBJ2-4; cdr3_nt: TGTGCCTGCGGCGGTTTTGGACAGGGGGCGACCAAAAACATTCAGTACTTC; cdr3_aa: CACGGFGQGATKNIQYF
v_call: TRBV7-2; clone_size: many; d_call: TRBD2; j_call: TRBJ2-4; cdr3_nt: TGTGCCAGCACCGAGCGGGAGTGGGGCATTCAGTACTTC; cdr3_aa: CASTEREWGIQYF
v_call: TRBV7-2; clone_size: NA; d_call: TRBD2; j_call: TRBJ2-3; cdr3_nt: TGTGCCAGCAGCTTGGGCCTAGCGGGGTGGACAGATACGCAGTATTTT; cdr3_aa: CASSLGLAGWTDTQYF
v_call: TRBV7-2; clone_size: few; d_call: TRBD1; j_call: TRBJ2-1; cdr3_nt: TGTGCCAGCAGCTTTCAGGGGGTTTCCGGTGAGCAGTTCTTC; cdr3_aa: CASSFQGVSGEQFF